The clone carrying this T cell receptor beta chain turned up a few times. Its antigen is as yet unknown. 60 Vbeta and 13 Jbeta primers were used in PCR. Assay used: immunoSEQ multiplex PCR; TCRdb lists only in-frame clones, some missing. The sample holds fewer than 250,000 clones, just under 75% seen once. This entry is derived from a study of cytomegalovirus exposure and HLA in healthy donors. As for the study in general: Some 77 million unique TCRs from HLA-typed donors were held in an early release of data.

Study-level results: The Asian-associated ancestry cluster reportedly had fewer N-insertions than the roughly 670-donor mean in a later analysis.

V was trimmed by 1 base and J by 1 base, leaving 8 bases between them. CDR3 size: 14 residues. Per germline, CDR1 SEHNR and CDR2 FQNEAQ (reference sequence). This clonotype originated in a man aged 25-45 years in good health and CMV-seropositive. The sequenced sample was PBMCs. The rearrangement uses TRBV7-9 and TRBJ2-7; D is possibly TRBD1 (5 bases). In DNA form, the CDR3 reads TGTGCCAGCAGCTTAGGGCGACAGTCCTACGAGCAGTACTTC. Protein: CASSLGRQSYEQYF.